Presented here are 6 T cell receptor beta chains from one specimen sequenced in a study of OX40 agonist ivuxolimab in advanced cancers. Repertoires were generated with immunoSEQ multiplex PCR, while TCRdb's copy carries only in-frame clones and drops some. This table holds some 74,000 clones, 88% found once. The specimen comprised CD4+ or CD8+ T cells sorted from blood, sampled in a trial of the OX40 agonist ivuxolimab. The receptor set was obtained from an adult with an advanced solid tumor such as melanoma, head and neck, liver or kidney cancer.

The genes are TRBV28 and TRBJ2-2; the D gene is possibly TRBD1 (6 bases). The germline V and J ends were trimmed by 5 bases and 3 bases, with 19 bases remaining between them. This CDR3 is built from 17 residues. Germline V gene lookup returns CDR1 MDHEN and CDR2 SYDVKM. CDR3 in DNA: TGTGCCAGCAGTACCCAAACAGGGTTTTGGGACACCGGGGAGCTGTTTTTT. As protein: CASSTQTGFWDTGELFF. Together with reference TRBV28 and TRBJ2-2, the CDR3 gives the full variable domain: DVKVTQSSRYLVKRTGEKVFLECVQDMDHENMFWYRQDPGLGLRLIYFSYDVKMKEKGDIPEGYSVSREKKERFSLILESASTNQTSMYLCASSTQTGFWDTGELFFGEGSRLTVL.

The chain has TRBV7-2 and TRBJ1-2, with D possibly being TRBD1 (6 bases). With 3 bases removed from V and 4 bases from J, the gap between germline ends came to 18 bases. Germline V gene lookup returns CDR1 SGHTA and CDR2 FQGNSA. The CDR3 runs 16 residues. The DNA for the CDR3 is TGTGCCAGCAGCTTGGAAGCCCAAGGGGGGAGCTATGGCTACACCTTC. Its translation: CASSLEAQGGSYGYTF.

This clone has only one observation. This rearrangement joins TRBV19 to TRBJ1-2; 8 bases fit TRBD1. Germline lookup yields CDR1 LNHDA and CDR2 SQIVND (reference sequence). The CDR3 is 15 amino acids. Unmatched junction bases numbered 8, after V lost 4 bases and J lost 4 bases. For the CDR3, the DNA is TGTGCCAGTAGTAGATATGGACAGGGCAGCTATGGCTACACCTTC. It codes for CASSRYGQGSYGYTF.

This rearrangement joins TRBV2 to TRBJ1-6; D perhaps matches TRBD1 (6 bases). The ends were cut back, 6 bases at V and 5 bases at J, with 11 bases in the middle. The germline gives CDR1 SNHLY, CDR2 FYNNEI. This CDR3 is built from 14 residues. In DNA, the CDR3 is TGTGCCAGCAGACCACAGGGAAATAATTCACCCCTCCACTTT. Encoded protein: CASRPQGNNSPLHF.

The chain is built from TRBV30 and TRBJ1-2; D gene ambiguous. Germline CDR1 and CDR2: GTSNPN and SVGIG (reference sequence). The CDR3 totals 16 residues. Trimming took off 1 base at V and 3 bases at J, with 18 bases between the two ends. DNA for the CDR3: TGTGCCTGGAGTGACTGGCCTTGGCAGGCCGACTATGGCTACACCTTC. The encoded protein is CAWSDWPWQADYGYTF.

This clone was recorded only once. The junction differs from germline at one of its ends, possibly a read error. The J gene is TRBJ2-3, the V gene TRBV7-7; TRBD1 might be the D (5 bases). The CDR3 is made up of 13 amino acids. The germline CDR1 and CDR2 sequences are SSHAT and FNYEAQ (reference sequence). The CDR3 is CASSLSGTDTQYF. The CDR3 DNA reads TGTGCTAGCAGCTTATCAGGGACAGATACGCAGTATTTT.